This entry features one T cell receptor beta chain sequence. It has no known antigen specificity. The germline gene is not matched at one end of the junction; a read error may be the cause. Without any cell sorting, total RNA and DNA were extracted together from about 19-30 mg of bulk tissue using the AllPrep DNA/RNA mini kit. Between late 2015 and March 2016, five patients in China with histopathologically diagnosed primary liver carcinoma had surgical resection. At the time of sampling, the patients had chronic HBV infection and had not received any treatment. Five spatially separated regions were sampled per tumor: superior, inferior, left-lateral and right-lateral poles, plus the tumor centre. Histology showed that every tumor sample contained more than 80% viable tumor cells. Each fresh piece of tumor and adjacent tissue was cut in two, with one half stored in RNAlater at -80 degrees C and the other half sent for histology.

The sample originates from a study of tumor-infiltrating lymphocytes in primary liver carcinoma (dated by TCRdb to 2017 to 2019). Concerning the study at large: Of the five patients, three men and two women aged 30 to 69 years, four had hepatocellular carcinoma and one had combined HCC and intrahepatic cholangiocarcinoma. The five patients had tumors staged T1-T3 N0M0, with maximum diameters ranging from roughly 4 to 10 cm. Samples yielded roughly 3.65 to 7.13 million productive TCRbeta reads; read depth did not differ significantly between tissue types. The study combined TCRbeta repertoire sequencing, expression microarrays and whole-exome sequencing across five regions of each liver tumor, with adjacent normal tissue and blood. A total of some 35 specimens from 5 patients underwent TCRbeta repertoire sequencing, comprising approximately 25 tumor regions, 5 adjacent noncancerous liver tissues and 5 peripheral blood samples. To link TCRbeta repertoire diversity to the local molecular phenotype, the approximately 23 tumor region samples were profiled with Agilent mRNA microarrays. High reproducibility was observed for the technical replicate repertoires, with mean shared-clone rates about 0.89 and correlation coefficients above 0.95.

The germline V gene yields MGHDK for CDR1 and SYGVNS for CDR2. The CDR3 runs 16 residues from the cysteine to the phenylalanine. The retained sequence is limited to the CDR3, 48 bases, with the frame set at the first base. What the study reported, not specific to this receptor: Consistent with antigen-driven expansion, pairs of tumor regions showed higher repertoire overlap (mean approximately 35%) than either tumor-adjacent pairs (about 17%) or tumor-blood pairs (roughly 15%). Only roughly 7-24% of top clones appeared in all five regions of a tumor, which suggests that tumor-infiltrating T cells are spatially heterogeneous. Comparison of CD4+ and CD8+ T cell repertoires was precluded by the use of bulk unsorted samples. The study included only four to six patients, and the authors note findings should be validated in a larger study. Only the TCR beta chain was sequenced, so true repertoire diversity is likely underestimated because unpaired alpha chains were not captured. The top 250 clones made up a significantly larger repertoire fraction in tumors than in blood (p = 0.039).

Starting from about 550 ng total RNA, TCRbeta-specific cDNA was produced by reverse transcription with a constant-region primer and ProtoScript II reverse transcriptase. TCRbeta libraries were built with three nested multiplex PCR rounds, a slightly modified ARM-PCR procedure. Each of the first two PCR rounds ran for approximately 11 cycles using multiplex TRBV1-TRBV30 forward primers together with a Cbeta reverse primer. Sample barcodes and Illumina adapters were added in a final 25-cycle PCR with Deep VentR polymerase. Before sequencing, amplicons between 200 and 500 bp were purified from gel using a QIAquick gel extraction kit. An Illumina HiSeq 2500 was used to sequence the TCRbeta amplicons with 250-bp paired-end reads. The published analysis was carried out like this. To recover full CDR3 sequences, reads were quality-trimmed using Trimmomatic v0.33 and paired reads were then merged using FLASH v1.2.11. V, D and J germline segments were assigned to the rearranged TCRbeta sequences by MiGEC v1.2.1b. VDJtools v1.0.0 computed clonotype statistics and Shannon-Wiener diversity indices. Except for diversity analysis, only each sample's 250 most abundant clonotypes were used in subsequent analyses to reduce sampling bias. Through fastp at Q25 and MiXCR, TCRdb rebuilt clones from the public reads, retaining in-frame beta chains. Every CDR3 protein is listed once, alongside the most common genes and DNA of its rows. Clone size and V and J calls follow TCRdb, not the original study. The sample yields some 21,000 distinct CDR3 sequences; about 75% were counted once. The ten largest clones represent about 39% of the sample.

The sequenced sample was liver tumor tissue from sampling region 1. The sample's cell subset or site label, in plain terms: tumor region T1, superior pole. This clonotype was sampled from a woman in her 30s with primary liver carcinoma and hepatitis B virus infection. The sequence is built from TRBV25-1 and TRBJ2-2; the D segment could be TRBD2, given 6 matching bases. The DNA reads TGTGCCCTTCATGGCGCTTTGTCGCCTTACACCCGGGAGCTATTTTTT. It codes for CALHGALSPYTRELFF. With the portions outside the CDR3 filled from the reference TRBV25-1 and TRBJ2-2 genes, the complete variable region becomes EADIYQTPRYLVIGTGKKITLECSQTMGHDKMYWYQQDPGMELHLIHYSYGVNSTEKGDLSSESTVSRIRTEHFPLTLESARPSHTSQYLCALHGALSPYTRELFFGEGSRLTVL.